This TCR beta chain stems from a study of T cell responses to AZD1222 COVID-19 vaccine (dated by TCRdb to the early 2020s). As for the study more broadly: AZD1222 recipients with second doses at about 4 weeks or about 12 weeks were pooled, because spike-specific TCR depth and breadth did not differ between schedules. A total of 233 trial participants underwent TCR sequencing, of whom about 210 had received two doses of AZD1222 and some 25 had received two doses of the MenACWY control vaccine. Enrollment into the trials was organized by age into subgroups of 18-55, 56-69 and 70-plus years, and those subgroups contained roughly 150, 30 and 60 TCR-sequenced participants, respectively. General study outcomes and caveats: The whole spike protein was spanned by vaccine-associated CD4 TCRs, and dominant responses were seen in regions 160-218 and 743-854. Reportedly, close to half of the unique spike-specific TCRs recognized epitopes lying outside the regions that are mutated in the B.1.351 and B.1.1.7 variants. In the small 56-69-year group, the increase in depth fell short of significance, most likely because of low power. Participants were mostly white British, with more females than males. The authors suggested clonal diversity may have been underestimated. Because no day 14 peak-response samples were available, repertoires were characterized only after the peak T cell response. Spike-specific TCR breadth and depth rose significantly after two AZD1222 doses compared with day 0 and with MenACWY recipients. Only a handful of AZD1222 recipients were SARS-CoV-2 seropositive at baseline, limiting conclusions about previously exposed vaccinees.

The CDR3 measures 16 amino acids from cysteine to phenylalanine. Only the CDR3 region is kept as DNA, spanning 48 bases read in frame from base 1. The germline ends are 14 bases apart after V is trimmed by 5 bases and J by 0 bases. CDR1 SGHTA and CDR2 FQGNSA were looked up in the germline V gene. On this clone: Its antigen is still unknown. Base qualities are missing; no much larger clone stands one base away.

In the paper's terms, the time point label means: baseline before first vaccination. Samples from vaccinated people were obtained from the UK trials COV001 and COV002, which included a single-blind randomized controlled phase 2/3 trial of AZD1222 (ChAdOx1 nCoV-19) in healthy adults. Trial participant PBMC samples were collected at day 0 and day 28 after the second dose for TCRbeta chain sequencing. The CDR3 regions of human TCRbeta chains were analyzed by immunosequencing. As for the authors' bioinformatics: TCRs in the repertoires were compared against a reference library of SARS-CoV-2-specific TCRs that had been generated with the MIRA antigen-specificity platform. Breadth meant the fraction of unique TCRs that were SARS-CoV-2-associated, whereas depth meant the fraction of total T cells that were SARS-CoV-2-associated. Using the MIRA data, each spike-specific TCR was mapped to the spike region that the TCR reacts to and placed in a CD4 or CD8 class. Log10-transformed breadth and depth values were compared by one-way ANOVA with Sidak's multiple comparisons tests. TCRdb mirrors the immuneACCESS table, restricted to in-frame sequences. Some clones are absent from its copies; in checked studies, under half trace to an unresolved V gene, and the reason for the others is unknown. The V and J calls and clone size come from that table; D and trimming were worked out from the DNA. The sample profile shows about 140,000 clones; 88% of them were found once. The leading ten clones occupy approximately 3.7% of the sample.

This sample comprised peripheral blood, obtained on day 0 of AZD1222 vaccination. The receptor comes from an adult in good health. The rearrangement combines TRBV7-2 with TRBJ1-3; matching of 6 bases hints at TRBD1 as the D gene. Read as DNA, the sequence is TGTGCCAGCAGCCCGGGGGGCAGGACCTCTGGAAACACCATATATTTT. It encodes CASSPGGRTSGNTIYF.